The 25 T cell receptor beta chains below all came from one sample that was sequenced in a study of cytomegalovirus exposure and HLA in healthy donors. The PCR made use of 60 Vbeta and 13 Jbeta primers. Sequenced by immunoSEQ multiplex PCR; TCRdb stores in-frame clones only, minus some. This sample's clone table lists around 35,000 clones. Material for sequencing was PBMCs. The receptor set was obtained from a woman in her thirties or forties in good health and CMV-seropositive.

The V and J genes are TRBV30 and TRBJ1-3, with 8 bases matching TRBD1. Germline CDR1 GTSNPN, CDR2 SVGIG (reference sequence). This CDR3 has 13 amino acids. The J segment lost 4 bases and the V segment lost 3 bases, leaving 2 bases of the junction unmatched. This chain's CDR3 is CAWSRGLGNTIYF. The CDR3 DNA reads TGTGCCTGGAGCAGGGGGCTAGGAAACACCATATATTTT.

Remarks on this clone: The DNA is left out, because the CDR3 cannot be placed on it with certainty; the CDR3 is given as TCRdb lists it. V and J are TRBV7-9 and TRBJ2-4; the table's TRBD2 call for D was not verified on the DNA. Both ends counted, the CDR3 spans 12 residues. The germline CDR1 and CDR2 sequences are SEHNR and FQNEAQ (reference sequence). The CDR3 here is CASSYWAEGAYF.

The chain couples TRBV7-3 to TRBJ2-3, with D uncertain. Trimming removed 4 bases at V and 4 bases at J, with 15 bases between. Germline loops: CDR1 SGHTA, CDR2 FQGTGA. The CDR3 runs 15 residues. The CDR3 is CASSSTHSSADTQYF. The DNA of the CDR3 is TGTGCCAGCAGCTCCACTCACAGCTCAGCAGATACGCAGTATTTT. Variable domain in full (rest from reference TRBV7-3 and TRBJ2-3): GAGVSQTPSNKVTEKGKYVELRCDPISGHTALYWYRQSLGQGPEFLIYFQGTGAADDSGLPNDRFFAVRPEGSVSTLKIQRTERGDSAVYLCASSSTHSSADTQYFGPGTRLTVL.

In nucleotides, the CDR3 is TGTGCCAGCAGTGAGGGCCAGACCCAGTACTTC. Residues: CASSEGQTQYF. V and J are TRBV6-1 and TRBJ2-5; the D is unclear. The CDR3 loop spans 11 amino acids. Germline assignment: CDR1 MNHNS and CDR2 SASEGT. The V and J ends lost 3 bases and 6 bases respectively, with 5 bases between them.

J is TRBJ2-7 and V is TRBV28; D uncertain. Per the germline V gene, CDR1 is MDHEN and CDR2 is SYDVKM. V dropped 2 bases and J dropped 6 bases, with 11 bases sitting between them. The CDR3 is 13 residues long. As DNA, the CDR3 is TGTGCCAGCAGTTTACTTAAGACTGGCGAGCAGTACTTC. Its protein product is CASSLLKTGEQYF.

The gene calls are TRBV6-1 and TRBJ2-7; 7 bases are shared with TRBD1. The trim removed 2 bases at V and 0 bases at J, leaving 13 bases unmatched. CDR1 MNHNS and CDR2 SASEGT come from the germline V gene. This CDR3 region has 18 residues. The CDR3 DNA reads TGTGCCAGCAGTGAAATCGGAATAGGACAGGCTAGCTCCTACGAGCAGTACTTC. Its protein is CASSEIGIGQASSYEQYF.

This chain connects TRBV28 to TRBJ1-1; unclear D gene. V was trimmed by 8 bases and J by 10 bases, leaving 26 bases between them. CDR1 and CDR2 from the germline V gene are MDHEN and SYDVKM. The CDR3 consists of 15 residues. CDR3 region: CASLLRGWAPKSAFF. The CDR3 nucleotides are TGTGCCAGCCTACTCCGGGGATGGGCGCCCAAGTCAGCTTTCTTT.

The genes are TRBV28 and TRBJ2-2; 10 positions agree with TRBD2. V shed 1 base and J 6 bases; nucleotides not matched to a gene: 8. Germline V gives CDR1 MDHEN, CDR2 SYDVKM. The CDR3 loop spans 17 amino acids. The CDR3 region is CASSLFLAGVSPGELFF. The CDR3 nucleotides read TGTGCCAGCAGTTTATTTCTAGCGGGAGTCTCGCCCGGGGAGCTGTTTTTT.

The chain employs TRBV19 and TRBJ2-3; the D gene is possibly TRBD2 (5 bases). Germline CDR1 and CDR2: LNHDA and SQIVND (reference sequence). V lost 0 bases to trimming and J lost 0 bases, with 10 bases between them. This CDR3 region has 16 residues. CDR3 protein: CASSIDPGGSTDTQYF. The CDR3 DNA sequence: TGTGCCAGTAGTATAGATCCCGGAGGAAGCACAGATACGCAGTATTTT.

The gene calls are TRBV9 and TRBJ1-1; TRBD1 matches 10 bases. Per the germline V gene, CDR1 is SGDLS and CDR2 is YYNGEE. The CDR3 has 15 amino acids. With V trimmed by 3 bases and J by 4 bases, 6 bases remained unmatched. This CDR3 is CASSELDRGTTEAFF. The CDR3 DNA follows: TGTGCCAGCAGCGAACTGGACAGGGGGACCACTGAAGCTTTCTTT.

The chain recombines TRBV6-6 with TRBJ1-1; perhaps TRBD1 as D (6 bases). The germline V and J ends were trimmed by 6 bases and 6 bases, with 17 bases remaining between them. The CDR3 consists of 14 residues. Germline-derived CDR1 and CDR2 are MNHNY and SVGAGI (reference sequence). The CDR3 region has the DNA TGTGCCAGCAGAGGGTCCGGGACAACGGCTGAAGCTTTCTTT. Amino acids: CASRGSGTTAEAFF.

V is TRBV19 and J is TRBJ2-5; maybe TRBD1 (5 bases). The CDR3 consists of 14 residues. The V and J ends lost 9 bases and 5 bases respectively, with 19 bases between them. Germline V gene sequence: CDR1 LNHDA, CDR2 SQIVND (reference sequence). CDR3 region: CASSRQIQGETQYF. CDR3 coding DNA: TGTGCCAGCTCTCGACAGATTCAAGGGGAGACCCAGTACTTC.

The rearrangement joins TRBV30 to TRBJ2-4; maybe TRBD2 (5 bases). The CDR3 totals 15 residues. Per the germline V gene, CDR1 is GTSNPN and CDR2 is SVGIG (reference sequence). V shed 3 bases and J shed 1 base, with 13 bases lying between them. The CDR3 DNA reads TGTGCCTGGAGGGGAGTTAGTGGGGCCAAAAACATTCAGTACTTC. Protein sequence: CAWRGVSGAKNIQYF.

Here the CDR3 DNA reads TGTGCCAGCAGTTTCGGGACATTGTCCAACTATGGCTACACCTTC. Encoded protein: CASSFGTLSNYGYTF. The chain combines TRBV28 with TRBJ1-2, with D possibly matching TRBD1 (6 bases). CDR3 length: 15 amino acids. Germline loops: CDR1 MDHEN, CDR2 SYDVKM. V was shortened by 3 bases and J by 2 bases, with 13 bases between the two germline ends.

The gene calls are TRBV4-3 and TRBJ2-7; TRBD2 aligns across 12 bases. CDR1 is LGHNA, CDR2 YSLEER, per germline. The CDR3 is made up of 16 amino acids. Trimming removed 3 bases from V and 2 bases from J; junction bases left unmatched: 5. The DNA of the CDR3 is TGCGCCAGCAGCCAGCTAGCGGGAGGGGGCCCCTACGAGCAGTACTTC. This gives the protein CASSQLAGGGPYEQYF.

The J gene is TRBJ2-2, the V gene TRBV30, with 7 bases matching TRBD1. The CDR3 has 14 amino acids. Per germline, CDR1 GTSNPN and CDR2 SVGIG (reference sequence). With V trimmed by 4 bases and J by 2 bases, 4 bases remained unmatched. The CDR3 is CAWNRGANTGELFF. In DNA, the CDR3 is TGTGCCTGGAACAGGGGTGCCAACACCGGGGAGCTGTTTTTT.

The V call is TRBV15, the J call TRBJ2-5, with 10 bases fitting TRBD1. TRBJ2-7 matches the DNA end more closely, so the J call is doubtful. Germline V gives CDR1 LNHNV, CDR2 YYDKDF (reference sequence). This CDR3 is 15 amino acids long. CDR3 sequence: CATSRAGTGAYEQYF. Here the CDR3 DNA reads TGTGCCACCAGCAGAGCAGGGACAGGGGCTTACGAGCAGTACTTC.

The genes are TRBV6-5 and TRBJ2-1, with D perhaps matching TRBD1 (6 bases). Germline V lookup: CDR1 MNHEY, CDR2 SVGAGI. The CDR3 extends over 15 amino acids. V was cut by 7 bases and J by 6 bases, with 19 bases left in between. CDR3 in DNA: TGTGCCAGCAACTCCAGGGGCTTCGTGGGCAATGAGCAGTTCTTC. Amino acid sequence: CASNSRGFVGNEQFF.

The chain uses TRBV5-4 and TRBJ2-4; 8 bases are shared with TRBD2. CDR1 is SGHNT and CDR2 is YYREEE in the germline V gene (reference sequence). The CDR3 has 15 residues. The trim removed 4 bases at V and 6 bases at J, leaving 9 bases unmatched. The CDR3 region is CASSDQSAGANIQYF. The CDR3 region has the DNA TGTGCCAGCAGCGACCAATCAGCGGGAGCAAACATTCAGTACTTC.

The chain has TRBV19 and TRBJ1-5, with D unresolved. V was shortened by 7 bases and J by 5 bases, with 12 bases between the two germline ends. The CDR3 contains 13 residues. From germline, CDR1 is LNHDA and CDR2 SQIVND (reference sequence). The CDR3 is CASNLAGYQPQHF. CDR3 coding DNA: TGTGCCAGTAACCTGGCAGGTTATCAGCCCCAGCATTTT.

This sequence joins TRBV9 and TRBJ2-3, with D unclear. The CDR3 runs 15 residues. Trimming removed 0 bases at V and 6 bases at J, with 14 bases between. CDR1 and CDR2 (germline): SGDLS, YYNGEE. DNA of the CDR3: TGTGCCAGCAGCGTAGACACCCGTTTAGCCGATACGCAGTATTTT. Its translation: CASSVDTRLADTQYF.

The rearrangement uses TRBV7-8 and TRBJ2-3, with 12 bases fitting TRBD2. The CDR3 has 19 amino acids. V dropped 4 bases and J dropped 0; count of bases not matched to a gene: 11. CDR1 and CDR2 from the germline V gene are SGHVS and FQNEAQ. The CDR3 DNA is TGTGCCAGCAGCTCGCCTCCTAGCGGGGGGGCCTCTAGCACAGATACGCAGTATTTT. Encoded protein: CASSSPPSGGASSTDTQYF.

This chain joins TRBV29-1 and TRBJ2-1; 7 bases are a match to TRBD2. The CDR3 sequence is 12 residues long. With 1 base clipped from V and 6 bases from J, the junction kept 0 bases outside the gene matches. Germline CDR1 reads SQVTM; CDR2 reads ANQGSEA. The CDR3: CSVEVAGNEQFF. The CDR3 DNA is TGCAGCGTTGAAGTAGCGGGCAATGAGCAGTTCTTC.

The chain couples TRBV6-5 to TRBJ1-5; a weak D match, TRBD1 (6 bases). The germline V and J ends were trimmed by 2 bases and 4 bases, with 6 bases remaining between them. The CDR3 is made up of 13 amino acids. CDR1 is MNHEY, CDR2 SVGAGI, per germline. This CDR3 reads CASSYGQNQPQHF. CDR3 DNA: TGTGCCAGCAGTTACGGACAGAATCAGCCCCAGCATTTT.

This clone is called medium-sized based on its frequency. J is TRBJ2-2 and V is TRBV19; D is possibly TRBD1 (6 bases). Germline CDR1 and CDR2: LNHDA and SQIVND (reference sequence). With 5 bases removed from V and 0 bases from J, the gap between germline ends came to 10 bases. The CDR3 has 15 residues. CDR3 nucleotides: TGTGCCAGTAGTGTGCAGGGGTCGAACACCGGGGAGCTGTTTTTT. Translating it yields CASSVQGSNTGELFF.